The T cell receptor (beta chain) described here comes from a study of shared clonotypes between healthy human individuals. Germline V gene lookup returns CDR1 SGHRS and CDR2 YFSETQ. The CDR3 sequence is 15 residues long. V shed 4 bases and J 1 base; nucleotides not matched to a gene: 3. On this clone: The antigen is undetermined.

Nashville, Tennessee was home to all donors, who were Caucasian adults. Memory CD4+ cells were the fraction left after CD45RA+ naive selection. Findings and caveats of the study: Sequencing depth was predicted to influence how clonotypes are shared among donors.

When replicate PCRs were run on sorted subsets, they used approximately 0.2 ug DNA, about 30,000 T cell genomes. The table came from immunoSEQ multiplex PCR; TCRdb's copy has only in-frame clones and leaves some out. Counted here are around 1.6 million clones, roughly 98% occurring once; the ten biggest clones make up around 0.45%. The sample comprised naive CD4+ T cells sorted from blood. Subset in this sample: CD45RA+ positively selected. This clonotype was sampled from a man aged 30 to 39 in good health. The V call is TRBV5-1, the J call TRBJ2-7, with 12 bases that match TRBD1. The CDR3 here is CASSKGQGASYEQYF. In DNA form, the CDR3 reads TGCGCCAGCAGCAAGGGACAGGGGGCGTCCTACGAGCAGTACTTC.